A selection of T cell receptor beta chains follows, all from one sample in a study of neurological immune-mediated disorders. TCRdb recomputed calls from the 5' RACE reads with MiXCR, one row per CDR3 protein. The data contain approximately 84,000 distinct CDR3 sequences, around 4.5% of them singletons. The material sequenced was PBMCs. The source is a woman aged 55 to 70 with multiple sclerosis. Both conserved end residues are part of each CDR3. Fields, in order: clone size, J gene, D gene, CDR3 length, V gene, CDR3 protein, CDR3 DNA. A D gene is named only where the DNA matches it firmly. The size field is filled for only some rows; it gives once, few, many or a size class.

clone_size: many; j_call: TRBJ2-5; d_call: TRBD1; cdr3_length: 15; v_call: TRBV20-1; cdr3_aa: CSARFNYRGEETQYF; cdr3_nt: TGCAGTGCTAGATTCAATTACAGGGGGGAAGAGACCCAGTACTTC
clone_size: many; j_call: TRBJ1-2; d_call: -; cdr3_length: 15; v_call: TRBV10-3; cdr3_aa: CAISDLGGAFYGYTF; cdr3_nt: TGTGCCATCAGTGACTTGGGGGGCGCTTTCTATGGCTACACCTTC
clone_size: many; j_call: TRBJ2-5; d_call: -; cdr3_length: 14; v_call: TRBV7-9; cdr3_aa: CASSTRVVGETQYF; cdr3_nt: TGTGCCAGCAGCACCAGGGTTGTTGGAGAGACCCAGTACTTC
clone_size: many; j_call: TRBJ1-2; d_call: TRBD1; cdr3_length: 11; v_call: TRBV29-1; cdr3_aa: CSCWTGDGYTF; cdr3_nt: TGCAGCTGTTGGACAGGGGATGGCTACACCTTC
clone_size: many; j_call: TRBJ2-1; d_call: TRBD2; cdr3_length: 17; v_call: TRBV5-1; cdr3_aa: CASSPHLTSGGNNEQFF; cdr3_nt: TGCGCCAGCAGCCCCCACTTGACTAGCGGGGGAAACAATGAGCAGTTCTTC
clone_size: many; j_call: TRBJ1-5; d_call: -; cdr3_length: 15; v_call: TRBV5-6; cdr3_aa: CASSKNLLGNQPQHF; cdr3_nt: TGTGCCAGCAGCAAAAACCTACTGGGCAATCAGCCCCAGCATTTT
clone_size: many; j_call: TRBJ1-1; d_call: -; cdr3_length: 13; v_call: TRBV3-1; cdr3_aa: CASSPQVNTEAFF; cdr3_nt: TGTGCCAGCAGCCCACAGGTGAACACTGAAGCTTTCTTT
clone_size: many; j_call: TRBJ1-5; d_call: -; cdr3_length: 14; v_call: TRBV6-5; cdr3_aa: CASSSGGGRQPQHF; cdr3_nt: TGTGCCAGCAGTTCCGGGGGGGGACGACAGCCCCAGCATTTT
clone_size: many; j_call: TRBJ2-7; d_call: -; cdr3_length: 14; v_call: TRBV6-5; cdr3_aa: CASSSKGGRYEQYF; cdr3_nt: TGTGCCAGCAGCTCTAAAGGGGGAAGGTACGAGCAGTACTTC
clone_size: -; j_call: TRBJ1-1; d_call: -; cdr3_length: 15; v_call: TRBV18; cdr3_aa: CASSPQSQINTEAFF; cdr3_nt: TGTGCCAGCTCGCCGCAATCGCAGATAAACACTGAAGCTTTCTTT
clone_size: many; j_call: TRBJ2-1; d_call: -; cdr3_length: 13; v_call: TRBV29-1; cdr3_aa: CSVDPGGINEQFF; cdr3_nt: TGCAGCGTTGACCCAGGGGGGATAAATGAGCAGTTCTTC
clone_size: many; j_call: TRBJ1-2; d_call: -; cdr3_length: 14; v_call: TRBV12-3/TRBV12-4; cdr3_aa: CASSFRQAGYGYTF; cdr3_nt: TGTGCCAGCAGTTTCAGGCAGGCGGGCTATGGCTACACCTTC
clone_size: many; j_call: TRBJ2-7; d_call: TRBD1; cdr3_length: 15; v_call: TRBV20-1; cdr3_aa: CSARSPTGGLREQYF; cdr3_nt: TGCAGTGCCCGTTCCCCGACAGGGGGCCTCCGGGAGCAGTACTTC
clone_size: many; j_call: TRBJ2-5; d_call: -; cdr3_length: 11; v_call: TRBV30; cdr3_aa: CAWTAGETQYF; cdr3_nt: TGTGCCTGGACGGCGGGAGAGACCCAGTACTTC
clone_size: many; j_call: TRBJ2-1; d_call: -; cdr3_length: 13; v_call: TRBV6-2/TRBV6-3; cdr3_aa: CASSRGTTNEQFF; cdr3_nt: TGTGCCAGCAGTAGGGGGACTACCAATGAGCAGTTCTTC
clone_size: few; j_call: TRBJ2-7; d_call: -; cdr3_length: 12; v_call: TRBV6-1; cdr3_aa: CASVRPVYEQYF; cdr3_nt: TGTGCCAGCGTGAGGCCTGTTTACGAGCAGTACTTC
clone_size: many; j_call: TRBJ2-2; d_call: TRBD1; cdr3_length: 16; v_call: TRBV28; cdr3_aa: CASSKMGTGSTGELFF; cdr3_nt: TGTGCCAGCTCGAAAATGGGGACAGGGTCCACCGGGGAGCTGTTTTTT
clone_size: many; j_call: TRBJ1-2; d_call: -; cdr3_length: 13; v_call: TRBV28; cdr3_aa: CASRGTDIYGYTF; cdr3_nt: TGTGCCAGCAGGGGGACCGATATCTATGGCTACACCTTC
clone_size: many; j_call: TRBJ2-7; d_call: TRBD1; cdr3_length: 16; v_call: TRBV5-1; cdr3_aa: CASSWGLRRGQEEQYF; cdr3_nt: TGCGCCAGCAGCTGGGGCCTGCGCAGGGGGCAAGAGGAGCAGTACTTC
clone_size: many; j_call: TRBJ1-3; d_call: -; cdr3_length: 14; v_call: TRBV6-5; cdr3_aa: CASSGHFSGNTIYF; cdr3_nt: TGTGCCAGCAGCGGACATTTCTCTGGAAACACCATATATTTT
clone_size: many; j_call: TRBJ2-7; d_call: -; cdr3_length: 12; v_call: TRBV5-1; cdr3_aa: CASSLTGNEQYF; cdr3_nt: TGCGCCAGCAGCTTAACAGGGAACGAGCAGTACTTC
clone_size: many; j_call: TRBJ2-5; d_call: -; cdr3_length: 16; v_call: TRBV15; cdr3_aa: CATSRDENVGEETQYF; cdr3_nt: TGTGCCACCAGCAGAGATGAAAACGTGGGTGAGGAGACCCAGTACTTC
clone_size: many; j_call: TRBJ2-3; d_call: -; cdr3_length: 16; v_call: TRBV12-3/TRBV12-4; cdr3_aa: CASSLALPTSTDTQYF; cdr3_nt: TGTGCCAGCAGTTTAGCACTACCCACTAGCACAGATACGCAGTATTTT
clone_size: many; j_call: TRBJ1-3; d_call: -; cdr3_length: 15; v_call: TRBV3-1; cdr3_aa: CASSQDGGSGNTIYF; cdr3_nt: TGTGCCAGCAGCCAAGATGGAGGATCGGGAAACACCATATATTTT
clone_size: many; j_call: TRBJ2-5; d_call: -; cdr3_length: 15; v_call: TRBV9; cdr3_aa: CASSVEWWARETQYF; cdr3_nt: TGTGCCAGCAGCGTAGAATGGTGGGCCAGGGAGACCCAGTACTTC
clone_size: many; j_call: TRBJ1-5; d_call: -; cdr3_length: 13; v_call: TRBV3-1; cdr3_aa: CASSYNSNQPQHF; cdr3_nt: TGTGCCAGCAGCTATAATAGCAATCAGCCCCAGCATTTT
clone_size: many; j_call: TRBJ2-1; d_call: TRBD1; cdr3_length: 15; v_call: TRBV27; cdr3_aa: CASSPLGQGNNEQFF; cdr3_nt: TGTGCCAGCAGTCCGCTAGGACAGGGTAACAATGAGCAGTTCTTC
clone_size: -; j_call: TRBJ1-2; d_call: -; cdr3_length: 13; v_call: TRBV3-1; cdr3_aa: CASSQRGSYGYTF; cdr3_nt: TGTGCCAGCAGCCAAAGGGGGAGCTATGGCTACACCTTC
clone_size: many; j_call: TRBJ2-7; d_call: -; cdr3_length: 14; v_call: TRBV13; cdr3_aa: CASSPQQSSYEQYF; cdr3_nt: TGTGCCAGCAGCCCCCAACAGAGCTCCTACGAGCAGTACTTC
clone_size: many; j_call: TRBJ1-1; d_call: -; cdr3_length: 14; v_call: TRBV20-1; cdr3_aa: CSAGNAWEGTEAFF; cdr3_nt: TGCAGTGCTGGTAACGCATGGGAGGGTACTGAAGCTTTCTTT
clone_size: many; j_call: TRBJ1-5; d_call: -; cdr3_length: 16; v_call: TRBV5-6; cdr3_aa: CASSLGRAYSNQPQHF; cdr3_nt: TGTGCCAGCAGCTTGGGCAGGGCGTATAGCAATCAGCCCCAGCATTTT
clone_size: many; j_call: TRBJ2-3; d_call: TRBD2; cdr3_length: 16; v_call: TRBV5-1; cdr3_aa: CASSFETSGGRDTQYF; cdr3_nt: TGCGCCAGCAGCTTCGAGACTAGCGGGGGTCGAGATACGCAGTATTTT
clone_size: many; j_call: TRBJ1-1; d_call: -; cdr3_length: 14; v_call: TRBV5-1; cdr3_aa: CASTLGIMNTEAFF; cdr3_nt: TGCGCCAGCACCCTCGGGATTATGAACACTGAAGCTTTCTTT
clone_size: many; j_call: TRBJ1-2; d_call: -; cdr3_length: 14; v_call: TRBV5-1; cdr3_aa: CASSLVQGNYGYTF; cdr3_nt: TGCGCCAGCAGCTTGGTCCAGGGTAACTATGGCTACACCTTC
clone_size: many; j_call: TRBJ1-1; d_call: -; cdr3_length: 13; v_call: TRBV20-1; cdr3_aa: CSARRGGNTEAFF; cdr3_nt: TGCAGTGCGCGTCGGGGGGGGAACACTGAAGCTTTCTTT
clone_size: many; j_call: TRBJ1-1; d_call: -; cdr3_length: 13; v_call: TRBV5-1; cdr3_aa: CASITGLLGEAFF; cdr3_nt: TGCGCCAGCATAACTGGACTATTAGGTGAAGCTTTCTTT
clone_size: many; j_call: TRBJ2-3; d_call: TRBD2; cdr3_length: 13; v_call: TRBV6-5; cdr3_aa: CASRHPSGDTQYF; cdr3_nt: TGTGCCAGCAGGCACCCTAGCGGGGATACGCAGTATTTT